Listed below are T cell receptor beta chains from one sample, sequenced in a study of blood T cell repertoires in COVID-19. Libraries were prepared by immunoSEQ multiplex PCR; TCRdb keeps only in-frame clonotypes and omits some of them. The sample includes around 210,000 clones, around four fifths seen only once; the top ten take under 0.95%. The sample comprised peripheral blood. All receptors derive from a man in his fifties or sixties with COVID-19, enrolled during active disease. Each CDR3 is given with its conserved first and last residue. The D gene is left open where the match is weak. Clone size appears in some rows only: once, few, many, or a class for an expanded clone.

cdr3_aa	cdr3_nt	j_call	d_call	cdr3_length	v_call	clone_size
CASAREPYNSPLHF	TGTGCCAGCGCCCGGGAGCCCTATAATTCACCCCTCCACTTT	TRBJ1-6	NA	14	TRBV28	NA
CASSPTGAGGVGYTF	TGTGCCAGCTCACCCACTGGGGCAGGGGGCGTTGGCTACACCTTC	TRBJ1-2	TRBD1	15	TRBV18	NA
CASSNRETDTQYF	TGTGCCAGCAGTAACAGGGAAACAGATACGCAGTATTTT	TRBJ2-3	NA	13	TRBV6-2/TRBV6-3	NA
CASSTDPGRSSPLHF	TGTGCCAGCAGCACAGACCCGGGGAGGAGTTCACCCCTCCACTTT	TRBJ1-6	NA	15	TRBV9	NA
CASSLGQAMNTEAFF	TGCGCCAGCAGCTTGGGACAGGCCATGAACACTGAAGCTTTCTTT	TRBJ1-1	NA	15	TRBV5-1	NA
CASSVEYNQPQHF	TGCGCCAGCAGCGTAGAGTACAATCAGCCCCAGCATTTT	TRBJ1-5	NA	13	TRBV4-3	NA
CASEPDTGLNTGELFF	TGTGCCAGCGAGCCTGATACGGGACTGAACACCGGGGAGCTGTTTTTT	TRBJ2-2	NA	16	TRBV4-2	NA
CAIGGSMNTEAFF	TGTGCCATCGGGGGCAGCATGAACACTGAAGCTTTCTTT	TRBJ1-1	NA	13	TRBV10-3	NA
CASSLRGRLNSPLHF	TGTGCCAGCAGCCTCAGGGGGCGGCTAAATTCACCCCTCCACTTT	TRBJ1-6	TRBD1	15	TRBV6-5	NA
CASTRLAGVNTEAFF	TGTGCCAGCACACGACTGGCAGGGGTTAACACTGAAGCTTTCTTT	TRBJ1-1	NA	15	TRBV27	NA
CASSFRTGRSSYNEQFF	TGCGCCAGCAGCTTTAGGACAGGGAGAAGCTCCTACAATGAGCAGTTCTTC	TRBJ2-1	TRBD1	17	TRBV5-1	NA
CASRLVTGSNQPQHF	TGTGCCAGTAGACTCGTGACAGGCAGCAATCAGCCCCAGCATTTT	TRBJ1-5	NA	15	TRBV19	NA
CASRRTGGNEQYF	TGTGCCAGCAGGAGGACAGGGGGAAATGAGCAGTACTTC	TRBJ2-7	TRBD1	13	TRBV6-5	NA
CASTLGGLNTEAFF	TGTGCCAGTACCTTGGGGGGTTTGAACACTGAAGCTTTCTTT	TRBJ1-1	NA	14	TRBV19	NA
CASSLSRTLDTQYF	TGTGCCAGCAGTTTAAGCAGGACTTTAGATACGCAGTATTTT	TRBJ2-3	NA	14	TRBV27	NA
CASMMTGGNQPQHF	TGTGCCAGCATGATGACAGGGGGCAATCAGCCCCAGCATTTT	TRBJ1-5	TRBD1	14	TRBV6-5	NA
CASSLVGSLRNEQYF	TGTGCCAGCAGTTTAGTCGGTTCTCTGAGAAACGAGCAGTACTTC	TRBJ2-7	NA	15	TRBV27	NA
CASSQDSGSGGYTF	TGCGCCAGCAGCCAAGATTCCGGCTCGGGGGGCTACACCTTC	TRBJ1-2	NA	14	TRBV4-3	NA
CASSPTGGEDSPLHF	TGTGCCAGCAGCCCCACAGGTGGTGAAGATTCACCCCTCCACTTT	TRBJ1-6	NA	15	TRBV3-1/TRBV3-2	NA
CASSTTSGSRETQYF	TGTGCCAGCAGCACGACTAGCGGGAGCCGGGAGACCCAGTACTTC	TRBJ2-5	TRBD2	15	TRBV6-5	NA
CASSSTGIDSYEQYF	TGTGCCAGCAGCTCGACAGGGATCGACTCCTACGAGCAGTACTTC	TRBJ2-7	TRBD1	15	TRBV5-6	NA
CASSLGDSNNQPQHF	TGTGCCAGCAGCTTAGGGGACAGTAACAATCAGCCCCAGCATTTT	TRBJ1-5	TRBD1	15	TRBV11-2	NA
CASSVGHLSNQPQHF	TGTGCCAGCAGCGTAGGGCACCTTAGCAATCAGCCCCAGCATTTT	TRBJ1-5	NA	15	TRBV9	NA
CASSGTGSYEQYF	TGCGCCAGCAGTGGGACAGGGTCCTACGAGCAGTACTTC	TRBJ2-7	TRBD1	13	TRBV5-1	NA
CASSSTGLVSNQPQHF	TGTGCCAGTAGTAGCACAGGGCTGGTTAGCAATCAGCCCCAGCATTTT	TRBJ1-5	NA	16	TRBV19	NA
CASSLGAGAADTQYF	TGTGCCAGCAGCTTAGGGGCGGGGGCCGCAGATACGCAGTATTTT	TRBJ2-3	NA	15	TRBV11-3	NA
CASSPEGNPNQPQHF	TGTGCCAGCTCACCGGAGGGTAACCCCAATCAGCCCCAGCATTTT	TRBJ1-5	NA	15	TRBV18	few
CASRGGTSAPNEQYF	TGTGCCAGCAGGGGGGGCACTAGCGCTCCTAACGAGCAGTACTTC	TRBJ2-7	NA	15	TRBV28	NA
CASSEGARGTEAFF	TGTGCCAGCAGCGAGGGGGCGAGGGGAACTGAAGCTTTCTTT	TRBJ1-1	TRBD1	14	TRBV9	NA
CASSLTGNTEAFF	TGTGCCAGCAGCTTAACGGGGAACACTGAAGCTTTCTTT	TRBJ1-1	NA	13	TRBV7-2	NA
CASSSGQGGELFF	TGTGCCAGCAGTTCCGGACAGGGAGGGGAGCTGTTTTTT	TRBJ2-2	TRBD1	13	TRBV28	NA
CASSPRTGSSYNEQFF	TGTGCCAGCTCACCAAGGACAGGGAGCTCCTACAATGAGCAGTTCTTC	TRBJ2-1	TRBD1	16	TRBV18	NA
CASKLEGGTNTEAFF	TGTGCCAGCAAACTCGAGGGAGGGACGAACACTGAAGCTTTCTTT	TRBJ1-1	NA	15	TRBV6-4	NA
CASSLELAGYSSTDTQYF	TGTGCCAGCAGCTTAGAGCTAGCGGGGTATTCTAGCACAGATACGCAGTATTTT	TRBJ2-3	TRBD2	18	TRBV11-2	NA
CASSLDATGTEAFF	TGCGCCAGCAGCTTGGACGCTACGGGCACTGAAGCTTTCTTT	TRBJ1-1	NA	14	TRBV5-1	NA
CASRSPGQTSYGYTF	TGTGCCAGCAGATCACCGGGACAGACAAGCTATGGCTACACCTTC	TRBJ1-2	TRBD1	15	TRBV6-5	NA
CAWSPGQTNEKLFF	TGTGCCTGGAGCCCGGGACAGACTAATGAAAAACTGTTTTTT	TRBJ1-4	TRBD1	14	TRBV30	NA
CSVRKGTSGSIDTQYF	TGCAGCGTTCGTAAGGGGACTAGCGGGAGTATAGATACGCAGTATTTT	TRBJ2-3	TRBD2	16	TRBV29-1	NA
CASSLVYGGQNTGELFF	TGTGCCAGCAGCTTAGTCTACGGGGGGCAAAACACCGGGGAGCTGTTTTTT	TRBJ2-2	NA	17	TRBV7-9	NA
CASRSAGGGNQPQHF	TGTGCCAGCCGTTCGGCGGGCGGGGGCAATCAGCCCCAGCATTTT	TRBJ1-5	NA	15	TRBV2	NA
CASSITGPTNEKLFF	TGTGCCAGTAGTATTACAGGGCCAACTAATGAAAAACTGTTTTTT	TRBJ1-4	NA	15	TRBV19	NA
CASSTGDSPYQPQHF	TGTGCCAGTAGTACCGGGGACAGTCCTTATCAGCCCCAGCATTTT	TRBJ1-5	TRBD1	15	TRBV19	NA
CATQTGEINQPQHF	TGTGCCACGCAGACAGGCGAAATCAATCAGCCCCAGCATTTT	TRBJ1-5	NA	14	TRBV10-3	few
CASSHPGDRALGGELFF	TGTGCCAGCAGCCATCCCGGGGACAGGGCTTTGGGCGGGGAGCTGTTTTTT	TRBJ2-2	TRBD1	17	TRBV9	NA
CASSAGTGAGNTIYF	TGTGCCAGCAGTGCCGGGACAGGCGCTGGAAACACCATATATTTT	TRBJ1-3	TRBD1	15	TRBV2	NA
CASSYLARKNTGELFF	TGTGCCAGCAGTTACCTGGCCAGGAAGAACACCGGGGAGCTGTTTTTT	TRBJ2-2	NA	16	TRBV6-5	NA
CASRDLGTGPTDF	TGTGCCAGCAGAGACCTTGGGACAGGCCCTACCGACTTC	TRBJ2-5	TRBD1	13	TRBV6-5	NA